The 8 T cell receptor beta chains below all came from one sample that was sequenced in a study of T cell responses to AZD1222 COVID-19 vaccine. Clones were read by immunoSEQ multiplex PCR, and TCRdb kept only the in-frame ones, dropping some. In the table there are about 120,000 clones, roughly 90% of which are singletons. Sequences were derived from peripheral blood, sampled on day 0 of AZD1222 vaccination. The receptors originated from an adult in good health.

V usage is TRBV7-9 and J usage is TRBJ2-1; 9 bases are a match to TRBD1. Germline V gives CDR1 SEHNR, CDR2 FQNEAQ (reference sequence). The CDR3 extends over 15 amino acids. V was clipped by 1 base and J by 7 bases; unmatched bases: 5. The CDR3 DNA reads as TGTGCCAGCAGCTTAGTGCGGACAGGGGAAAATGAGCAGTTCTTC. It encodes CASSLVRTGENEQFF.

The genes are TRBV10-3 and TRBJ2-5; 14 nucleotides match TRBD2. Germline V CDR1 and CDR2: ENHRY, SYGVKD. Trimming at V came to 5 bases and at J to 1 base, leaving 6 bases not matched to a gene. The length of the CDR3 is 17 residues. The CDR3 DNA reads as TGTGCCATCAGTCCGACTAGCGGGAGGGCCCTCCAAGAGACCCAGTACTTC. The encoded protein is CAISPTSGRALQETQYF.

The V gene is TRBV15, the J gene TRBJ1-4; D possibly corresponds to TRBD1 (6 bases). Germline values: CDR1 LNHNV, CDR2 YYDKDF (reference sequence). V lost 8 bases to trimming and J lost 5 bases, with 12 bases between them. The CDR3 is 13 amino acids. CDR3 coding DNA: TGTGCCACCGCGGAAGGGGGAAATGAAAAACTGTTTTTT. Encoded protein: CATAEGGNEKLFF.

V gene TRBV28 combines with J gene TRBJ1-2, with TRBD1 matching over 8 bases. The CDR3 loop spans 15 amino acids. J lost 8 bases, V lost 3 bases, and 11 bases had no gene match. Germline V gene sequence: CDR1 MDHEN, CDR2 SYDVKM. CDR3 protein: CASSFGGQVERGYTF. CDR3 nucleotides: TGTGCCAGCAGTTTCGGGGGACAGGTAGAGCGCGGCTACACCTTC.

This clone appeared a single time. The CDR3 loop reads CAIRKQGAAGGGELFF. CDR3 coding DNA: TGTGCCATCAGGAAACAGGGGGCGGCAGGGGGCGGGGAGCTGTTTTTT. The chain joins TRBV10-3 to TRBJ2-2, with TRBD1 identical over 9 bases. The ends lost 6 bases at V and 7 bases at J; junction bases unmatched: 12. The CDR3 runs 16 residues. CDR1 and CDR2 (germline): ENHRY, SYGVKD.

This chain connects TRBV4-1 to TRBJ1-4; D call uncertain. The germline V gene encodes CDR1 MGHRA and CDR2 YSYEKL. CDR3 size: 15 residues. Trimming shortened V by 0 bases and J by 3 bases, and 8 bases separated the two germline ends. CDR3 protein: CASSQESGSNEKLFF. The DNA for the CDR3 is TGCGCCAGCAGCCAAGAATCGGGTTCTAATGAAAAACTGTTTTTT.

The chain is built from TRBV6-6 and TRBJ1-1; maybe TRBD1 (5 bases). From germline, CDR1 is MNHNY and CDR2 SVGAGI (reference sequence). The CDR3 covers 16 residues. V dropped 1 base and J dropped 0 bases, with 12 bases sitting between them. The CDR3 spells CASSYWEGRMNTEAFF. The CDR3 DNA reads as TGTGCCAGCAGTTACTGGGAGGGGAGGATGAACACTGAAGCTTTCTTT.

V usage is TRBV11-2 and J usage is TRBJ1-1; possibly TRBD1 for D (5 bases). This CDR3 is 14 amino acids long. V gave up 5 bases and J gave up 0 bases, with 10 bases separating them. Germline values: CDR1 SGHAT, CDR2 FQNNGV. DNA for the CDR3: TGTGCCAGCAGCCCCGACAGCTTGAACACTGAAGCTTTCTTT. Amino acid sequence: CASSPDSLNTEAFF.